This is a list of T cell receptor beta chains from one sample in a study of T cell changes during pregnancy in multiple sclerosis. TCRdb keeps only in-frame clones here, not all; method: immunoSEQ multiplex PCR. The table lists tens of thousands of clones, around 91% of them singletons. Sequencing used peripheral blood, obtained after pregnancy. These receptors were taken from a female donor in good health, enrolled as a control in a pregnancy study. CDR3s include the opening cysteine and the closing phenylalanine or tryptophan. Each record gives: J gene, V gene, clone size, D gene, CDR3 DNA, CDR3 protein. The D gene is left open where the match is weak. Size tells how often a clone was seen (once, few, many) or the class of an expanded clone, and some rows leave it out.

>TRBJ1-2|TRBV9|-|-
TGTGCCAGCAGCGTAGCTGACTTAGGATATGGCTACACCTTC
CASSVADLGYGYTF
>TRBJ2-7|TRBV5-4|-|TRBD2
TGTGCCAGCAGCTTGGCGGGTAGCGGGGGCTACGAGCAGTACTTC
CASSLAGSGGYEQYF
>TRBJ1-2|TRBV9|-|TRBD1
TGTGCCAGCAGCTCCCGAGGCGACAGGGTGGCCTATGGCTACACCTTC
CASSSRGDRVAYGYTF
>TRBJ1-1|TRBV18|-|-
TGTGCCAGCAGCGACAGGATGGCTTTCTTT
CASSDRMAFF
>TRBJ2-7|TRBV7-9|-|-
TGTGCCAGCAGCTTAGGCTCCAGGGGGGCCGAGCAGTACTTC
CASSLGSRGAEQYF
>TRBJ1-2|TRBV5-1|-|-
TGCGCCAGCAGCTTGGGTCAGGGCGACTATGGCTACACCTTC
CASSLGQGDYGYTF
>TRBJ2-7|TRBV30|-|-
TGTGCCTGGAGTGTACGGGGATTCGAGCAGTACTTC
CAWSVRGFEQYF
>TRBJ2-1|TRBV5-1|-|TRBD2
TGCGCCAGCAGAAGGGTAGCGGGAGGGTCAGGTGAGCAGTTCTTC
CASRRVAGGSGEQFF
>TRBJ1-1|TRBV5-1|-|-
TGCGCCAGCAGCTTGGCCGAGGGGGGGTACACTGAAGCTTTCTTT
CASSLAEGGYTEAFF
>TRBJ2-2|TRBV9|few|-
TGTGCCAGCAGCATTGGACCCAACAGGGTCGCCACCGGGGAGCTGTTTTTT
CASSIGPNRVATGELFF
>TRBJ1-2|TRBV19|-|TRBD1
TGTGCCAGTAGTTCGCCCGACAGGGGCGCTTATGGCTACACCTTC
CASSSPDRGAYGYTF
>TRBJ1-2|TRBV4-3|once|-
TGCGCCAGCAGCCACGAAGGAGGTCCCTATGGCTACACCTTC
CASSHEGGPYGYTF
>TRBJ1-5|TRBV6-1|-|TRBD1
TGTGCCAGCAGTGAAGCCGAGGGGGCCGGCAATCAGCCCCAGCATTTT
CASSEAEGAGNQPQHF
>TRBJ2-7|TRBV2|-|TRBD1
TGTGCCAGCAAATTGAACAGGGGAGAGCAGTACTTC
CASKLNRGEQYF
>TRBJ2-4|TRBV20-1|once|TRBD2
TGCAGTGCCTGGGGGGGGGACATTCAGTACTTC
CSAWGGDIQYF
>TRBJ2-1|TRBV10-1|-|-
TGCGCCAGCAGTCTAGGCGGGCCTAACAATGAGCAGTTCTTC
CASSLGGPNNEQFF
>TRBJ1-6|TRBV4-3|-|-
TGCGCCAGCAGCCAAGATTTCGGCCAGGGGTCCTCACCCCTCCACTTT
CASSQDFGQGSSPLHF
>TRBJ1-4|TRBV5-4|-|TRBD1
TGTGCCAGCAGCCCTAATAAGGGGGCAGGTGAAAAACTGTTTTTT
CASSPNKGAGEKLFF
>TRBJ1-3|TRBV5-6|-|TRBD1
TGTGCCAGCAGCACCTCCCGGGACAGGGTTTTGGGGAACACCATATATTTT
CASSTSRDRVLGNTIYF
>TRBJ1-2|TRBV5-1|-|TRBD1
TGCGCCAGCAGCTTGGCCTTCAGACAGGGGGTAGATGGCTACACCTTC
CASSLAFRQGVDGYTF
>TRBJ2-5|TRBV4-2|-|-
TGTGCCAGCAGCCAAACTGGTAGCAGATTCCAAGAGACCCAGTACTTC
CASSQTGSRFQETQYF
>TRBJ2-1|TRBV4-1|-|TRBD2
TGCGCCAGCACGCCGACTAGCGGTTCCTACAATGAGCAGTTCTTC
CASTPTSGSYNEQFF
>TRBJ1-1|TRBV7-3|once|-
TGTGCCAGCAGCTTAAAAGGGGGCACTGAAGCTTTCTTT
CASSLKGGTEAFF
>TRBJ1-5|TRBV6-1|-|-
TGTGCCAGCAGTGGCGACACTGTTGATCAGCCCCAGCATTTT
CASSGDTVDQPQHF
>TRBJ2-7|TRBV7-9|-|TRBD2
TGTGCCAGCAGCTCAAGGAGGGCTAGCGGCTCACTGGAGCAGTACTTC
CASSSRRASGSLEQYF
>TRBJ1-5|TRBV27|-|-
TGTGCCAGCAGTTTTGAAAGAACAAATCAGCCCCAGCATTTT
CASSFERTNQPQHF
>TRBJ1-1|TRBV30|-|-
TGTGCCTGGAGTGATACCCCAGTGAACACTGAAGCTTTCTTT
CAWSDTPVNTEAFF
>TRBJ2-7|TRBV9|-|TRBD2
TGTGCCAGCAGCCCGAGCGGGAGGGCCTACGAGCAGTACTTC
CASSPSGRAYEQYF
>TRBJ2-1|TRBV30|once|-
TGTGCCTGGAGTGCGCGCGGTGAGCAGTTCTTC
CAWSARGEQFF
>TRBJ1-5|TRBV5-1|-|-
TGCGCCAGCAGCTTGGCCGGGAAGGTGGATCAGCCCCAGCATTTT
CASSLAGKVDQPQHF
>TRBJ1-6|TRBV5-1|-|-
TGCGCCAGCAGCTTGGTTGGACCCGAGGGTTCACCCCTCCACTTT
CASSLVGPEGSPLHF
>TRBJ2-3|TRBV27|once|-
TGTGCCAGCAGTTTACGTGGGGGGCAGGGGGCAGATACGCAGTATTTT
CASSLRGGQGADTQYF
>TRBJ1-1|TRBV2|once|TRBD1
TGTGCCAAGTCACAGGGGGCCAACTCTCGAACTGAAGCTTTCTTT
CAKSQGANSRTEAFF
>TRBJ2-3|TRBV28|-|TRBD2
TGTGCCAGCAGTGTAGCGGGTAGCACAGATACGCAGTATTTT
CASSVAGSTDTQYF
>TRBJ1-1|TRBV7-2|-|-
TGTGCCAGCAGCTTACTTCAGGGGATGAACACTGAAGCTTTCTTT
CASSLLQGMNTEAFF
>TRBJ1-1|TRBV9|-|-
TGTGCCAGCAGCGTAGGTGTACAGCTGAACACTGAAGCTTTCTTT
CASSVGVQLNTEAFF
>TRBJ1-6|TRBV18|-|TRBD1
TGTGCCAGCTCACCGACAGGGGGCAATTCACCCCTCCACTTT
CASSPTGGNSPLHF
>TRBJ2-3|TRBV7-3|-|-
TGTGCCAGCAGCTTATCCCGGACAGATACGCAGTATTTT
CASSLSRTDTQYF
>TRBJ2-7|TRBV7-6|-|TRBD2
TGTGCCAGCAGCCCCGAGGGACATCCGGGACTAGCGTACGAGCAGTACTTC
CASSPEGHPGLAYEQYF
>TRBJ2-1|TRBV5-1|-|-
TGCGCCAGCGGGCCTAGCAAGCCCAATGAGCAGTTCTTC
CASGPSKPNEQFF
>TRBJ2-2|TRBV5-8|-|TRBD1
TGTGCCAGCAGCCCGACAGGGGTGAACACCGGGGAGCTGTTTTTT
CASSPTGVNTGELFF
>TRBJ2-2|TRBV18|-|-
TGTGCCAGCTCCGACAGAGCATCGAACACCGGGGAGCTGTTTTTT
CASSDRASNTGELFF
>TRBJ2-6|TRBV15|-|-
TGTGCCACCAGCAGAGGAGGGGGCTCTGGGGCCAACGTCCTGACTTTC
CATSRGGGSGANVLTF
>TRBJ1-2|TRBV7-9|-|-
TGTGCCAGCAGCACCGGACAGTACTATGGCTACACCTTC
CASSTGQYYGYTF
>TRBJ2-2|TRBV7-2|-|-
TGTGCCAGCAGCACAGACAGCAACACCGGGGAGCTGTTTTTT
CASSTDSNTGELFF
>TRBJ2-1|TRBV19|-|-
TGTGCCATTACGGACAGCTACAATGAGCAGTTCTTC
CAITDSYNEQFF
>TRBJ1-3|TRBV19|once|TRBD1
TGTGCCAGTAGTGACTTACAGGGGGTTGCTGGAAACACCATATATTTT
CASSDLQGVAGNTIYF
>TRBJ1-3|TRBV28|once|TRBD1
TGTGCCAGCCGCACAGGGGGGGAACACACCATATATTTT
CASRTGGEHTIYF
>TRBJ1-3|TRBV9|-|-
TGTGCCAGCAGCGAGGGGGACACTCTAAGCTCTGGAAACACCATATATTTT
CASSEGDTLSSGNTIYF
>TRBJ1-1|TRBV7-9|once|-
TGTGCCAGCAGCTTAGCCCGCGGGGGAGCTTTCTTT
CASSLARGGAFF
>TRBJ2-7|TRBV7-3|-|-
TGTGCCAGCAGCTCCCCTGGACTTAGCGAGCAGTACTTC
CASSSPGLSEQYF